Below, one T cell receptor (beta chain) is given with its context. The specificity of this receptor is unknown. No quality values exist for individual bases; no much larger clone is one base distant. The entry originates in a study of cytomegalovirus exposure and HLA in healthy donors (dated by TCRdb to 2016 to 2017). About the investigation overall: An earlier analysis of approximately 550 of the donors reported about 290 Gb of sequence data and more than 90 million unique TCR beta sequences from roughly 180 million T cells. Roughly 300 gigabases of sequencing data and approximately 85 million unique TCR sequences were included in an early release covering 500 to 750 HLA-typed donors. Of the roughly 400 genotyped donors, approximately 80% were placed in the genetic ancestry cluster associated with self-reported Caucasian donors. The study aimed to test whether signatures of past pathogen exposure could be identified by cataloging public T cell receptors. The study profiled the T cell repertoires of fewer than 850 subjects by immunosequencing and related them to cytomegalovirus serostatus. Along with the roughly 670-subject first cohort, a separate validation cohort of over a hundred different subjects was used. To predict cytomegalovirus infection status, the study combined high-throughput TCR immunosequencing, statistical association of individual TCRs with disease status, and machine learning. A later analysis re-analyzed previously published TCR beta repertoires from about 730 donors and added high-resolution HLA genotyping to study TCR occurrence patterns. In the later analysis, no new phenotypic data were used to find candidate immune exposures; instead, reliance was placed on TCR beta sequences and their occurrence across donors. In an earlier analysis of roughly 600 of the donors, high-throughput TCR beta sequencing was used to judge whether each TCR beta V gene segment behaved as functional or pseudogenic. Donor age, sex, ethnicity and CMV serostatus were compiled together with the repertoire data. Genome-wide SNP genotypes for about 65% of the 666 donors were used in a later genetic analysis, which treated that subset as a discovery cohort. All discovery cohort repertoires had been generated on a single sequencing platform. Class I and class II HLA loci were covered by the typing at four-digit resolution. Typing coverage differed by locus: A, B, C, DRB1 and DQB1 were typed in roughly 620-630 donors, DQA1 in 500 to 550, DPA1 in around 610, and DPB1 in about 450. Four to six DR-DQ haplotypes were handled as single units for association and clustering, since linkage in the cohort was strong. Among around 400 genotyped donors of the cohort, an average of about 240,000 unique TCR beta nucleotide sequences were sequenced per donor, around 18% of them non-productive.

The cohort comprised around 690 healthy bone marrow donors. All cohort members were sampled while nominally healthy, although unrecorded immune exposures were likely present. The donor was CMV seropositive and was included in the group of around 300 seropositive cohort members. A peripheral blood sample was provided by each donor, and peripheral blood mononuclear cells were used for TCR beta sequencing. The Qiagen DNeasy Blood Extraction Kit was used to extract genomic DNA from the blood cell samples. Reading from cysteine to phenylalanine, the CDR3 counts 16 amino acids. Only the CDR3 region is kept as DNA, spanning 48 bases read in frame from base 1. V is clipped by 0 bases and J by 5 bases, and the sequence between their germline boundaries is 16 bases long. Based on the germline V gene (reference sequence), the CDR1 and CDR2 sequences are LNHDA and SQIVND. Library preparation was by the immunoSEQ multiplex PCR assay. A mixture of 60 forward primers for TCR Vbeta segments and 13 reverse primers for TCR Jbeta segments was used in the multiplex PCR. The CDR3 region of rearranged TCR beta genes was amplified from genomic DNA by a multiplex PCR assay. On the Illumina HiSeq System, the amplified TCR beta libraries were sequenced as 87-base-pair reads. Processing in the source paper ran as follows. In a later analysis, 70 million to 95 million unique TCR beta chains were counted across the 650 to 700 repertoires, and roughly 11 million of these chains were shared by at least two donors. Raw reads were error-corrected and collapsed into unique sequences by a nearest-neighbor algorithm in which closely related sequences were merged to remove PCR and sequencing errors. To assign V, D and J gene segments, CDR3 sequences were aligned to IMGT reference sequences. Each retained sequence needed at least a six-nucleotide match to both a V gene segment and a J gene segment. Rearrangements were classified as productive when the CDR3 lacked stop codons and remained in frame with V and J, and all other rearrangements were classified as non-productive. CDR3 was defined according to IMGT convention as the region running from the second conserved V-encoded cysteine to the conserved J-encoded phenylalanine. The earlier analysis of roughly 590 of the donors excluded any sequence lacking an unambiguous match to a single V gene segment. In an earlier analysis of approximately 560 of the donors, a V segment was called functional when productive rearrangements were above 56.7%, and segregating when the standard deviation between donors exceeded 5%. A statistical classification framework was built to diagnose cytomegalovirus status from the catalog of TCR beta chain sequences. In a later analysis, V and J genes were assigned by comparing TCR nucleotide sequences against IMGT/GENE-DB human TR gene sequences. Using the TCRdist pipeline, a later analysis assigned CDR3 sequences along with most-parsimonious VDJ recombination scenarios. A later analysis defined each TCR beta chain by its CDR3 amino acid sequence plus V-gene family, and excluded reads lacking a unique V-gene family. To address suspected cross-contamination and a sequencing artifact, a later analysis removed around 600 highly shared, low-generation-probability nucleotide sequences. A later analysis calculated a clonal expansion index for each public chain from normalized within-repertoire ranks of inferred template counts. In a later analysis, generation probabilities were computed using a VDJ recombination model fitted to out-of-frame rearrangements, and the results were checked against IGoR. In a later analysis, hypergeometric tests were used to score TCR-TCR, TCR-HLA and TCR-CMV co-occurrence, with a repertoire-size bias correction applied to TCR pairs. In a later analysis, false discovery rates were estimated by permuting HLA or CMV assignments 20 times. In a later analysis, co-occurring TCRs were grouped using DBSCAN, with TCRdist sequence similarity added in when clustering inside HLA-allele-positive subsets. For co-occurrence clustering, repertoires with fewer than 30,000 or more than 120,000 public chains were excluded, along with four or five repertoires with anomalous nucleotide sharing. Drawn from immuneACCESS, this table holds only the in-frame rearrangements with V and J called that TCRdb kept. Clones are partly lost; checked studies trace under half to an unresolved V gene and leave the rest unexplained. From that table come the V and J calls and clone size; the DNA was used to work out D and trimming. For this sample the table gives about 140,000 clones, of which more than 75% were detected only once. Around 5.9% of the sample is in the top ten clones.

Broader findings and caveats from the paper: A total of 164 TCR beta chains were listed by the study as associated with cytomegalovirus. Because counts were too low, under 20 rarely observed V segments, including chromosome 9 orphons, were left out of the earlier analysis of roughly 600 of the donors. Most CMV-associated TCR beta chains appeared to be HLA-restricted in a later analysis, and the HLA associations seemed to be driven largely by CMV exposure. When HLA alleles, especially DR and DQ, strongly co-occurred, attributing TCR associations to individual alleles was difficult. In a later analysis, several top co-occurrence clusters were reported to appear linked to parvovirus B19, influenza, CMV and Epstein-Barr virus. In this cohort, only TCR beta chains were sequenced, and detectable features were limited by the absence of alpha or paired-chain data. An earlier analysis of some 590 of the donors showed that most TCR beta V segments appeared in productive rearrangements either about 90% or about 30% of the time, which broadly matched IMGT annotations. Because some donors lacked HLA typing at each locus, the association tests relied only on the typed subset. Compared with equally common non-associated chains, HLA-associated TCR beta chains in a later analysis were more clonally expanded and had lower generation probabilities. V-gene and J-gene trimming of TCR beta chains was associated with a missense DCLRE1C variant in a later genetic analysis, and the association was replicated in an independent cohort. Immune exposure information for the cohort was limited to CMV serostatus. Most TCR sequences were observed very rarely across donors, whereas some public TCRs were present in many individuals. Linkage disequilibrium might explain the correlated functional status among segregating V segments, but an unknown experimental factor could not be ruled out. In vitro tests confirmed that a few of the cytomegalovirus-associated TCR beta chains recognize cytomegalovirus antigens. According to a later analysis, TCR association rates differed among HLA loci, with DRB1 alleles showing the most associated TCRs and HLA-C alleles showing the fewest. The classifier was reported to diagnose cytomegalovirus status with high specificity and sensitivity in both the original cohort and the validation cohort. Sequencing depth was assumed to be roughly uniform across donors in the presence/absence analyses, though that assumption may not hold. A cluster of highly shared sequence variants was judged likely to represent a technical artifact of the sequencing pipeline. According to the authors, the approach could potentially be generalized to other disease states and immunological phenotypes. According to a later genetic analysis, donors in an Asian-associated ancestry cluster had fewer N-insertions in productive TCRs than the roughly 660-donor mean. Some IMGT-functional V segments, including TRBV6-2 and TRBV6-3, could not be told apart with the 87-base-pair reads, so those segments were excluded. A further reported finding was that TCR beta sequences accurately predicted the HLA-A and HLA-B alleles for most subjects in the first cohort. In a later analysis, about 17,000 TCR beta sequences were associated with specific HLA alleles at a false discovery rate of 0.05.

The sequencing sample was made of PBMCs. This receptor was obtained from a woman aged 40 to 50 in good health and CMV-seropositive. The sequence joins TRBV19 to TRBJ1-1, with the D gene not clear enough to name. The CDR3 region: CASSIDLEISITEAFF. The DNA reads as follows: TGTGCCAGTAGTATAGATCTAGAGATTTCGATAACTGAAGCTTTCTTT. Supplemented by the reference TRBV19 and TRBJ1-1 proteins around the CDR3, the complete variable domain is DGGITQSPKYLFRKEGQNVTLSCEQNLNHDAMYWYRQDPGQGLRLIYYSQIVNDFQKGDIAEGYSVSREKKESFPLTVTSAQKNPTAFYLCASSIDLEISITEAFFGQGTRLTVV.